These 17 T cell receptor beta chains were all obtained from the same sample, sequenced in a study of CD8+CD57+ T cells in acquired aplastic anemia. The sequenced patients had an expansion of CD8+CD57+ cells seen by flow cytometry. According to the study, genomic DNA was the template for TCR beta VDJ and CDR3 profiling. MiXCR, applied by TCRdb to the reads, yields one record per CDR3 protein. The sample shows just over 450,000 distinct CDR3 sequences, around a third of them seen only once. What was sequenced was sorted CD4+, CD8+, or CD8+CD57+ T cells (not recorded which) from PBMCs. The receptors come from a human donor with aplastic anemia.

This chain links TRBV19 with TRBJ2-2, with D perhaps matching TRBD1 (5 bases). V lost 3 bases and J 0 bases, leaving 17 bases between the germline ends. CDR3 length: 18 residues. The germline V gene has CDR1 LNHDA and CDR2 SQIVND (reference sequence). CDR3 nucleotides: TGTGCCAGTAGTATCAGGGCCGGAAAGGCATCGAACACCGGGGAGCTGTTTTTT. This codes for CASSIRAGKASNTGELFF. The full variable domain, in which reference TRBV19 and TRBJ2-2 provide the parts outside the CDR3, is DGGITQSPKYLFRKEGQNVTLSCEQNLNHDAMYWYRQDPGQGLRLIYYSQIVNDFQKGDIAEGYSVSREKKESFPLTVTSAQKNPTAFYLCASSIRAGKASNTGELFFGEGSRLTVL.

This clonotype came up a few times. A clone one base away is much larger, so this may be a read error. The chain employs TRBV2 and TRBJ1-6; possible D gene TRBD1, 5 bases. V lost 6 bases and J lost 8, with 17 bases in between. CDR1 and CDR2 (germline): SNHLY, FYNNEI. This CDR3 spans 15 amino acids. CDR3 amino acids: CASSLGTTGDSPLHF. The DNA of the CDR3 is TGTGCCAGCAGCCTAGGGACCACGGGTGATTCACCCCTCCACTTT.

The chain has TRBV7-3 and TRBJ1-2; no reliable D call. Germline V CDR1 and CDR2: SGHTA, FQGTGA. The CDR3 has 14 amino acids. Deletions cut 4 bases from V and 0 bases from J, with 9 bases between. CDR3 in amino acids: CASSWKGTNYGYTF. The CDR3 DNA reads TGTGCCAGCAGCTGGAAAGGGACTAACTATGGCTACACCTTC.

This clonotype occurred a few times. The V and J genes are TRBV5-1 and TRBJ1-1; D remains unclear. The CDR3 has 13 amino acids. Germline-derived CDR1 and CDR2 are SGHRS and YFSETQ. V was pared by 0 bases and J by 4 bases, with 7 bases between. The CDR3 DNA sequence: TGCGCCAGCAGCTTGGTCGGTAGCACTGAAGCTTTCTTT. Amino acid sequence: CASSLVGSTEAFF. The complete variable domain, with remaining parts taken from reference TRBV5-1 and TRBJ1-1, reads KAGVTQTPRYLIKTRGQQVTLSCSPISGHRSVSWYQQTPGQGLQFLFEYFSETQRNKGNFPGRFSGRQFSNSRSEMNVSTLELGDSALYLCASSLVGSTEAFFGQGTRLTVV.

V gene TRBV27 combines with J gene TRBJ2-3, with a possible D match to TRBD1 (5 bases). CDR1 and CDR2 (germline): MNHEY, SMNVEV (reference sequence). The CDR3 runs to 14 residues. V lost 4 bases and J 4 bases, leaving 12 bases between the germline ends. Here the CDR3 reads CASSSAGLADTQYF. CDR3 DNA sequence: TGTGCCAGCAGTTCTGCAGGGCTCGCAGATACGCAGTATTTT.

This clonotype was detected only a few times. The chain combines TRBV6-9 with TRBJ1-6; no definite D call. The CDR3 runs 14 residues. V lost 1 base and J lost 10, with 11 bases in between. Germline-derived CDR1 and CDR2 are MNHGY and SVAAGI. DNA of the CDR3: TGTGCCAGCAGTTATTACCAGGCTTTATCACCCCTCCACTTT. Protein sequence: CASSYYQALSPLHF.

This clonotype was picked up many times. J is TRBJ1-1 and V is TRBV14; D gene unclear. This CDR3 contains 13 residues. Germline CDR1 reads SGHDN; CDR2 reads FVKESK. The V end lost 4 bases, the J end lost 1 base, and 7 bases lay between the germline ends. The CDR3 DNA reads as TGTGCCAGCAGCCTCAAGAAGAACACTGAAGCTTTCTTT. Translating it yields CASSLKKNTEAFF.

J is TRBJ2-5 and V is TRBV2, with 7 bases identical to TRBD1. J was trimmed by 9 bases and V by 7 bases; bases with no gene match: 14. The CDR3 loop spans 14 amino acids. Germline values: CDR1 SNHLY, CDR2 FYNNEI. In DNA form, the CDR3 reads TGTGCCAGCATAGGACAGGACCGTAATCAGCCCCAGTACTTC. Translating gives CASIGQDRNQPQYF. Full variable domain (outside the CDR3, taken from reference TRBV2 and TRBJ2-5): EPEVTQTPSHQVTQMGQEVILRCVPISNHLYFYWYRQILGQKVEFLVSFYNNEISEKSEIFDDQFSVERPDGSNFTLKIRSTKLEDSAMYFCASIGQDRNQPQYFGPGTRLLVL.

The sample holds many counts of this clonotype. V and J are TRBV5-1 and TRBJ1-6; possibly TRBD1 for D (5 bases). The V gene's germline CDR1 is SGHRS and CDR2 YFSETQ. The CDR3 runs to 16 residues. Trimming left V 1 base short and J 0 bases short, with 8 bases between. This CDR3 is CASSLTGNSYNSPLHF. The CDR3 DNA follows: TGCGCCAGCAGCTTGACAGGCAACTCCTATAATTCACCCCTCCACTTT.

Details on this clonotype: One end of the junction fails to match germline, which may point to a read error. This rearrangement joins TRBV10-3 to TRBJ2-5; D is unclear. The germline V gene has CDR1 ENHRY and CDR2 SYGVKD. The CDR3 is 15 residues long. CDR3 coding DNA: TGTGCCAGCAGTTACTCCTGGAATCCTCAAGAGACCCAGTACTTC. The encoded protein is CASSYSWNPQETQYF.

This clonotype was picked up many times. In DNA, the CDR3 is TGTGCCAGCAGCCCGGGCCTGGGCGGAAACTATGGCTACACCTTC. This gives the protein CASSPGLGGNYGYTF. This chain joins TRBV5-6 and TRBJ1-2; D remains ambiguous. Germline CDR1 and CDR2: SGHDT and YYEEEE. Trimming pared 4 bases from V and 2 bases from J, leaving 15 bases between. The CDR3 totals 15 residues.

This clonotype was recorded only once. It may be a read error: a sequence one base away is much more abundant. This rearrangement joins TRBV24-1 to TRBJ1-2; tentative D call: TRBD1 (5 bases). The CDR3 length is 13 residues. The germline gives CDR1 KGHDR, CDR2 SFDVKD. The V end lost 6 bases, the J end lost 3 bases, and 10 bases lay between the germline ends. The CDR3 coding sequence is TGTGCCACCAGTTACTCGACAGACTATGGCTACACCTTC. It yields the protein CATSYSTDYGYTF.

This clonotype was counted between two and nine times. CDR3 sequence (DNA): TGTGCCAGCAGGATCAGGGGGTCCTACAATGAGCAGTTCTTC. This sequence encodes CASRIRGSYNEQFF. This chain connects TRBV11-3 to TRBJ2-1; 7 bases are shared with TRBD1. Germline V gives CDR1 SGHNT, CDR2 YENEEA. Losses at the gene ends were 6 bases for V and 1 base for J; bases not matched to a gene: 3. The CDR3 has 14 residues.

This clonotype has at least ten counts. The rearrangement links TRBV20-1 to TRBJ1-1; 8 bases align to TRBD1. Looked up from germline, CDR1 is DFQATT and CDR2 is SNEGSKA (reference sequence). The CDR3 totals 12 residues. J was trimmed by 4 bases and V by 3 bases; bases with no gene match: 1. The CDR3 is CSARDRATEAFF. CDR3 sequence (DNA): TGCAGTGCTAGGGACAGGGCCACTGAAGCTTTCTTT.

The chain is built from TRBV7-2 and TRBJ2-5; D is tentatively TRBD1 or TRBD2 (5 bases each). The germline V and J ends were trimmed by 5 bases and 1 base, with 11 bases remaining between them. CDR1 is SGHTA and CDR2 is FQGNSA in the germline V gene. CDR3 length equals 14 residues. The CDR3 region has the DNA TGTGCCAGCAGCACAAACGGGACCCAAGAGACCCAGTACTTC. Amino acids: CASSTNGTQETQYF.

Many counts were recorded for this clonotype. The J gene is TRBJ1-3, the V gene TRBV7-3; the D gene is possibly TRBD1 (6 bases). Germline V gives CDR1 SGHTA, CDR2 FQGTGA. There are 15 residues in the CDR3. V was trimmed by 5 bases and J by 4 bases, leaving 15 bases between them. The CDR3 DNA follows: TGTGCCAGCAGCGCCGACAGGTTAATCGGAAACACCATATATTTT. It yields the protein CASSADRLIGNTIYF. Full variable domain (remainder filled in from reference TRBV7-3 and TRBJ1-3): GAGVSQTPSNKVTEKGKYVELRCDPISGHTALYWYRQSLGQGPEFLIYFQGTGAADDSGLPNDRFFAVRPEGSVSTLKIQRTERGDSAVYLCASSADRLIGNTIYFGEGSWLTVV.

A remark on this clonotype: Relative to the germline gene, one junction end is altered; a read error may explain this. J is TRBJ1-6 and V is TRBV6-6; no clear D gene. The CDR3 runs to 11 residues. From germline, CDR1 is MNHNY and CDR2 SVGAGI (reference sequence). CDR3 amino acids: CAITQTSPPHF. The CDR3 nucleotides read TGCGCCATCACACAGACTTCACCCCCCCACTTT.